The 15 T cell receptor beta chains given below trace back to one sample, sequenced in a study of T cell responses to AZD1222 COVID-19 vaccine (dated by TCRdb to the early 2020s). Receptors were amplified or captured by the immunoSEQ multiplex PCR assay. TCRdb provides this immuneACCESS table in a form limited to in-frame rearrangements. Some clones are lacking; in checked studies, under half of them reflect an unresolved V gene, and why the rest are absent is not known. This sample holds about 110,000 clones; roughly 85% were observed only once. The ten top clones hold 2% to 2.5% of the sample. According to the study, the label for this sample's time point signals: about 28 days (+/-7) after the second vaccine dose. Sequences were derived from peripheral blood, sampled 28 days after the second AZD1222 dose. These receptors all stem from an adult who received the AZD1222 COVID-19 vaccine.

A remark on this clone: A read error may produce the germline difference seen at one junction end. V usage is TRBV2 and J usage is TRBJ2-1, with D perhaps TRBD1 or TRBD2 (5 bases each). The CDR3 extends over 12 amino acids. Germline CDR1 and CDR2: SNHLY and FYNNEI. The CDR3 sequence is CAKGPYGYEQFF. CDR3 sequence (DNA): TGCGCAAAGGGACCGTATGGTTATGAGCAGTTCTTC.

The chain joins TRBV18 to TRBJ1-2; possible D gene TRBD1, 6 bases. Germline V gene data show CDR1 as KGHSH and CDR2 as LQKENI. Trimming took off 1 base at V and 7 bases at J, with 16 bases between the two ends. The CDR3 is made up of 15 amino acids. CDR3 DNA: TGTGCCAGCTCACCACAGGGGGAGGCAAGGTTTGGCTACACCTTC. This gives the protein CASSPQGEARFGYTF.

This chain uses TRBV3-1 (or the pseudogene TRBV3-2) with TRBJ2-2; 7 bases align to TRBD2. The CDR3 length is 16 residues. In germline, CDR1 is LGHDT, CDR2 YNNKEL (reference sequence). The ends lost 4 bases at V and 4 bases at J; junction bases unmatched: 9. In nucleotides, the CDR3 is TGTGCCAGCAGCCGGATCAGCGGGATTGGCACCGGGGAGCTGTTTTTT. This gives the protein CASSRISGIGTGELFF.

This chain joins TRBV7-6 and TRBJ1-2, with a possible D match to TRBD1 (6 bases). This CDR3 has 13 amino acids. The germline CDR1 and CDR2 sequences are SGHVS and FNYEAQ. V lost 4 bases, J lost 5 bases, and 11 bases lay in between. DNA of the CDR3: TGTGCCAGCAGCTCGGACAGCAAGTATGGCTACACCTTC. This codes for CASSSDSKYGYTF.

V gene TRBV7-9 combines with J gene TRBJ1-4; D gene ambiguous. The length of the CDR3 is 14 residues. From germline, CDR1 is SEHNR and CDR2 FQNEAQ (reference sequence). V was cut by 5 bases and J by 10 bases, with 17 bases left in between. As DNA, the CDR3 is TGTGCCAGCAGCAAGGACCAGGTGAAAGGAAAACTGTTTTTT. Translation gives CASSKDQVKGKLFF. Full variable domain (missing parts from reference TRBV7-9 and TRBJ1-4): DTGVSQNPRHKITKRGQNVTFRCDPISEHNRLYWYRQTLGQGPEFLTYFQNEAQLEKSRLLSDRFSAERPKGSFSTLEIQRTEQGDSAMYLCASSKDQVKGKLFFGSGTQLSVL.

This clone showed up just a few times. The chain carries TRBV15 and TRBJ2-7; weak D call: TRBD2 (5 bases). Per germline, CDR1 LNHNV and CDR2 YYDKDF (reference sequence). Trimming cost V 0 bases and J 4 bases, with 7 bases left between them. The CDR3 runs to 13 residues. This CDR3 is CATSREGGYEQYF. The CDR3 nucleotides are TGTGCCACCAGCAGAGAAGGAGGTTACGAGCAGTACTTC.

The J gene is TRBJ1-1, the V gene TRBV27, with 8 bases matching TRBD1. CDR3 length equals 14 residues. Germline V lookup: CDR1 MNHEY, CDR2 SMNVEV (reference sequence). Trimming removed 4 bases from V and 11 bases from J; junction bases left unmatched: 12. Here the CDR3 DNA reads TGTGCCAGCAGTTACCGGGACAGGAGGGATCCTGCTTTCTTT. This codes for CASSYRDRRDPAFF.

V is TRBV4-3 and J is TRBJ2-7; D is possibly TRBD1 or TRBD2 (5 bases each). Germline CDR1 is LGHNA and CDR2 is YSLEER. The CDR3 spans 15 residues. Trimming took 5 bases from V and 0 from J, leaving 14 bases between them. The CDR3, as DNA: TGCGCCAGCAGCTCCACGGGACGTAGCTCCTACGAGCAGTACTTC. It translates to CASSSTGRSSYEQYF.

A word on this clone: Other DNA variants within this sample encode the same CDR3. V and J are TRBV28 and TRBJ2-1; 11 bases are shared with TRBD1. Germline CDR1 is MDHEN and CDR2 is SYDVKM. CDR3 length equals 14 residues. After removal of 6 bases from V and 4 bases from J, the junction contained 2 bases not matched to a gene. Written as DNA, the CDR3 is TGTGCCAGCAGCGGGACAGGGGGATACAATGAGCAGTTCTTC. As protein: CASSGTGGYNEQFF.

The V and J genes are TRBV4-1 and TRBJ2-7; 11 positions agree with TRBD2. The CDR3 runs to 18 residues. V shed 2 bases, J shed 2 bases, and the junction held 11 bases outside the gene matches. CDR1 is MGHRA, CDR2 YSYEKL, per germline. The CDR3 nucleotides read TGCGCCAGCAGCCAATTTGGGACTAGCGGATTTTCGGCCTACGAGCAGTACTTC. As protein: CASSQFGTSGFSAYEQYF.

This sequence joins TRBV14 and TRBJ1-1; the match to TRBD1 covers 9 bases. J lost 1 base, V lost 3 bases, and 6 bases had no gene match. The germline V gene encodes CDR1 SGHDN and CDR2 FVKESK. CDR3 length: 16 residues. The CDR3: CASSQNPGQGNTEAFF. The DNA for the CDR3 is TGTGCCAGCAGCCAGAACCCGGGACAGGGGAACACTGAAGCTTTCTTT.

V and J are TRBV4-2 and TRBJ2-7, with D possibly matching TRBD1 (6 bases). Between the trimmed V and J ends, which lost 2 bases and 6 bases, there was a span of 20 bases. From germline, CDR1 is LGHNA and CDR2 YNFKEQ. The CDR3 covers 16 residues. The CDR3 nucleotides read TGTGCCAGCAGCCAATCTCCGGGACACAGGTCTGGCGAGCAGTACTTC. Amino acids: CASSQSPGHRSGEQYF.

This rearrangement joins TRBV6-5 to TRBJ2-3, with 7 bases that match TRBD1. The CDR3 runs 14 residues. CDR1 MNHEY and CDR2 SVGAGI come from the germline V gene. V dropped 2 bases and J dropped 6; count of bases not matched to a gene: 5. The chain's CDR3 is CASSYDFRGDTQYF. CDR3 in DNA: TGTGCCAGCAGTTACGACTTCAGGGGGGATACGCAGTATTTT.

By sample fraction, this clone is medium-sized (0.01 to 0.1%). The chain recombines TRBV6-1 with TRBJ2-2; D not certain. V shed 1 base and J shed 6 bases, with 12 bases lying between them. The length of the CDR3 is 15 residues. Per germline, CDR1 MNHNS and CDR2 SASEGT. The CDR3 DNA is TGTGCCAGCAGTGAAGGCGAGGATAGTCCCGGGGAGCTGTTTTTT. Protein sequence: CASSEGEDSPGELFF.

The chain couples TRBV7-2 to TRBJ2-7, with 7 bases matching TRBD1. The CDR3 has 14 residues. In germline, CDR1 is SGHTA, CDR2 FQGNSA. The trim removed 6 bases at V and 3 bases at J, leaving 8 bases unmatched. CDR3 amino acids: CASRLGSGGYEQYF. CDR3 DNA: TGTGCCAGCAGACTAGGGTCAGGGGGCTACGAGCAGTACTTC.